This T cell receptor beta chain is drawn from a study of molecular identifiers for immune sequencing clone quantification. V gave up 1 base and J gave up 7 bases; unmatched junction bases: 3. The CDR3 is made up of 14 amino acids. Germline V lookup: CDR1 SGHTA, CDR2 FQGTGA. Using its own MiXCR run on the PCR reads, TCRdb lists one record per CDR3 protein. This table holds about 320,000 distinct CDR3 sequences, roughly 24% found once. Whole-study results and caveats: Identical TCR molecules can share a barcode, and this sharing could underestimate highly expanded clone sizes. Whereas clones above 20 RNA copies held under 1% of naive-cell molecules, they held over 98% of effector molecules.

This clonotype showed up just a few times. Its specificity is unknown. Naive CD8 libraries were made from about 19,000 to 1,100,000 sorted cells, and they used 10%, 30% or 50% RNA. This TCR was recovered from a human donor in good health. Some libraries in this study had Jurkat cell RNA spiked in. This chain links TRBV7-3 with TRBJ2-1, with TRBD2 identical over 8 bases. The material sequenced was naive CD8+ T cells from blood, with Jurkat cell RNA spiked in. Subset indicated: FACS-sorted CD8+CD4-CCR7+CD45RA+ naive T cells. DNA for the CDR3: TGTGCCAGCAGCTTAATTGGGACTAGTAATGAGCAGTTCTTC. It codes for CASSLIGTSNEQFF.